The clone carrying this T cell receptor (beta chain) was seen ten or more times. Its matching antigen is unknown. These data originate in a study of T cells after yellow fever vaccination. MiXCR, applied by TCRdb to the 5' RACE reads, yields one record per CDR3 protein. The sample contains 150,000 to 200,000 distinct CDR3 sequences, around 7% of which appear only once. This CDR3 is 17 amino acids long. Trimming took 0 bases from V and 8 from J, leaving 17 bases between them. Germline V CDR1 and CDR2: LNHNV, YYDKDF (reference sequence). Points from the study as a whole: A secondary response was less intense yet reached its peak sooner, at day 5 versus 15.

The material was CD4+ T cells sorted from PBMCs, obtained roughly 5 days after the first yellow fever vaccination. This receptor was identified in a man between 18 and 35 years old who received the YFV17D yellow fever vaccine. The chain carries TRBV15 and TRBJ1-6; D gene uncertain. In nucleotides, the CDR3 is TGTGCCACCAGCAGAGATTCGGCCTCGCGGGTTTATTCACCCCTCCACTTT. Translated: CATSRDSASRVYSPLHF.